This is a list of T cell receptor beta chains from one sample in a study of blood T cell repertoires in COVID-19. The data were produced by immunoSEQ multiplex PCR, yet TCRdb's version contains in-frame clones alone and is incomplete. The repertoire consists of approximately 280,000 clones, with 88% occurring once and the leading ten covering approximately 8.5%. The source material was peripheral blood. All receptors come from a man aged 18 to 29 with active or convalescent COVID-19. The CDR3 runs from the conserved cysteine through the conserved F or W. The D gene is left open where the match is weak. Clone size appears in some rows only: once, few, many, or a class for an expanded clone.

D	V	J	size	CDR3	DNA
-	TRBV13	TRBJ2-6	-	CASSEALSGANVLTF	TGTGCCAGCAGCGAGGCCCTTTCTGGGGCCAACGTCCTGACTTTC
-	TRBV7-9	TRBJ1-4	-	CASSLDSGNEKLFF	TGTGCCAGCAGCTTGGACAGTGGGAATGAAAAACTGTTTTTT
TRBD2	TRBV11-2	TRBJ2-7	once	CASSSPMASGGYEQYF	TGTGCCAGCAGCTCCCCGATGGCTAGCGGGGGCTACGAGCAGTACTTC
-	TRBV18	TRBJ2-7	-	CASSAGLPEIRDYEQYF	TGTGCCAGCTCGGCGGGACTCCCCGAAATCAGGGACTACGAGCAGTACTTC
-	TRBV7-7	TRBJ1-5	-	CASSLKIWSPQPQHF	TGTGCCAGCAGCTTGAAGATCTGGAGCCCTCAGCCCCAGCATTTT
TRBD1	TRBV18	TRBJ2-3	-	CASSPLDRGTDTQYF	TGTGCCAGCTCACCCCTGGACAGGGGGACAGATACGCAGTATTTT
-	TRBV10-3	TRBJ1-1	-	CAISEPTQGSTEAFF	TGTGCCATCAGTGAGCCGACCCAGGGAAGCACTGAAGCTTTCTTT
-	TRBV19	TRBJ1-2	-	CASSTLDGNYYGYTF	TGTGCCAGTAGTACCTTGGACGGGAACTATTATGGCTACACCTTC
-	TRBV7-9	TRBJ1-6	once	CASSFIQGNNSPLHF	TGTGCCAGCAGCTTTATTCAGGGGAACAATTCACCCCTCCACTTT
-	TRBV12-3/TRBV12-4	TRBJ1-1	-	CASSASRDTEAFF	TGTGCCAGCAGTGCCTCACGAGACACTGAAGCTTTCTTT
TRBD2	TRBV6-4	TRBJ2-2	-	CASSEWSSGDTGELFF	TGTGCCAGCAGTGAATGGAGCAGCGGGGACACCGGGGAGCTGTTTTTT
-	TRBV5-1	TRBJ1-2	-	CASSADTYGYTF	TGCGCCAGCAGCGCTGACACCTATGGCTACACCTTC
TRBD2	TRBV5-6	TRBJ2-3	once	CASRGSSDYSGAGTDTQYF	TGTGCCAGCAGGGGGTCGTCGGACTATAGCGGGGCCGGGACAGATACGCAGTATTTT
-	TRBV27	TRBJ1-5	once	CASSFALSNQPQHF	TGTGCCAGCAGTTTTGCGCTCAGCAATCAGCCCCAGCATTTT
-	TRBV4-2	TRBJ2-7	once	CASSRDSFEQYF	TGTGCCAGCAGCCGAGATAGCTTCGAGCAGTACTTC
-	TRBV27	TRBJ2-2	-	CASSLFQGGTGELFF	TGTGCCAGCAGTTTATTCCAGGGGGGCACCGGGGAGCTGTTTTTT
TRBD1	TRBV18	TRBJ2-7	-	CASSRMTGGFDEQYF	TGTGCCAGCTCACGCATGACAGGGGGTTTCGACGAGCAGTACTTC
-	TRBV28	TRBJ2-7	-	CASSRPGGHVLSYEQYF	TGTGCCAGCAGTCGACCTGGCGGACATGTGCTCTCCTACGAGCAGTACTTC
TRBD1	TRBV6-6	TRBJ2-3	-	CASREQGTTDTQYF	TGTGCCAGCAGGGAACAGGGGACCACAGATACGCAGTATTTT
-	TRBV12-3/TRBV12-4	TRBJ1-1	-	CASSYGTEAFF	TGTGCCAGCAGTTACGGGACTGAAGCTTTCTTT
TRBD1	TRBV19	TRBJ1-5	-	CASRETGLGQPQHF	TGTGCCAGTAGGGAGACAGGGTTAGGTCAGCCCCAGCATTTT
-	TRBV7-9	TRBJ1-1	-	CASSLPSAGEGTEAFF	TGTGCCAGCAGCTTGCCCTCAGCAGGGGAGGGCACTGAAGCTTTCTTT
TRBD2	TRBV18	TRBJ2-3	-	CASSPSGGGRADTQYF	TGTGCCAGCTCACCCTCGGGGGGGGGCCGTGCAGATACGCAGTATTTT
TRBD2	TRBV4-1	TRBJ2-1	-	CASSQDGITVTSGGIPYNEQFF	TGCGCCAGCAGCCAAGACGGTATTACGGTAACTAGCGGGGGGATACCCTACAATGAGCAGTTCTTC
-	TRBV5-5	TRBJ1-5	-	CASSLRWESNQPQHF	TGTGCCAGCAGCTTGAGGTGGGAGAGCAATCAGCCCCAGCATTTT
TRBD1	TRBV29-1	TRBJ1-2	few	CSVADRSFYGYTF	TGCAGCGTCGCGGACAGGTCCTTTTATGGCTACACCTTC
TRBD1	TRBV6-5	TRBJ1-1	-	CASSPWDRGTTEAFF	TGTGCCAGCAGTCCCTGGGACAGGGGGACCACTGAAGCTTTCTTT
-	TRBV5-5	TRBJ2-7	-	CASSRVQGPYEQYF	TGTGCCAGCAGCCGGGTACAGGGACCCTACGAGCAGTACTTC
-	TRBV7-7	TRBJ1-6	-	CASSRTAYNSPLHF	TGTGCCAGCAGCCGGACAGCCTATAATTCACCCCTCCACTTT
-	TRBV9	TRBJ1-2	-	CASSVGTGGTYGYTF	TGTGCCAGCAGCGTAGGCACAGGTGGGACATATGGCTACACCTTC
-	TRBV5-6	TRBJ2-1	many	CASTRPGSTDNEQFF	TGTGCCAGCACCCGACCAGGGTCTACCGACAATGAGCAGTTCTTC
-	TRBV3-1/TRBV3-2	TRBJ2-3	-	CASSHCTDTQYF	TGTGCCAGCAGCCACTGCACAGATACGCAGTATTTT
-	TRBV11-2	TRBJ1-5	-	CASSLEGGAGNQPQHF	TGTGCCAGCAGCTTAGAGGGGGGGGCTGGCAATCAGCCCCAGCATTTT
TRBD1	TRBV7-8	TRBJ2-1	-	CASSLGTGFYNEQFF	TGTGCCAGCAGCTTAGGGACAGGGTTTTACAATGAGCAGTTCTTC
TRBD1	TRBV15	TRBJ1-2	-	CATSRTGQGYGYTF	TGTGCCACCAGTCGGACAGGGCAGGGGTATGGCTACACCTTC
-	TRBV7-9	TRBJ1-6	-	CASSRRDTGNNSPLHF	TGTGCCAGCAGCAGACGGGACACGGGAAATAATTCACCCCTCCACTTT
TRBD1	TRBV6-6	TRBJ2-7	-	CASSYGTGGSYEQYF	TGTGCCAGCAGTTACGGGACAGGGGGCTCCTACGAGCAGTACTTC
TRBD1	TRBV9	TRBJ1-2	-	CASTLDRGNYGYTF	TGTGCCAGCACCTTGGACAGGGGAAACTATGGCTACACCTTC
-	TRBV5-8	TRBJ1-4	-	CASSLGVDPNYEKLFF	TGTGCCAGCAGCTTGGGCGTCGATCCAAATTATGAAAAACTGTTTTTT
-	TRBV5-4	TRBJ2-3	-	CASSLGVVGTDTQYF	TGTGCCAGCAGCTTGGGAGTGGTTGGCACAGATACGCAGTATTTT
-	TRBV7-8	TRBJ1-2	-	CASSEALYGYTF	TGTGCCAGCAGCGAGGCCCTCTATGGCTACACCTTC
-	TRBV4-1	TRBJ2-2	-	CASSQDGRLAHTGELFF	TGCGCCAGCAGCCAAGATGGGAGGCTAGCGCACACCGGGGAGCTGTTTTTT
-	TRBV7-8	TRBJ1-1	-	CASSLLGGAGNTEAFF	TGTGCCAGCAGCTTATTAGGTGGGGCTGGGAACACTGAAGCTTTCTTT
-	TRBV25-1	TRBJ1-5	-	CASSAGRNQPQHF	TGTGCCAGCAGTGCGGGGAGAAATCAGCCCCAGCATTTT
TRBD2	TRBV4-1	TRBJ2-3	-	CASSQMAAGGTDTQYF	TGCGCCAGCAGCCAGATGGCGGCGGGGGGCACAGATACGCAGTATTTT
TRBD1	TRBV19	TRBJ2-1	-	CASSTPGQGAGNEQFF	TGTGCCAGTAGTACCCCGGGACAGGGGGCGGGTAATGAGCAGTTCTTC
TRBD2	TRBV6-1	TRBJ2-7	once	CASSEPAGGEIDEQYF	TGTGCCAGCAGTGAACCAGCGGGGGGGGAAATCGACGAGCAGTACTTC
-	TRBV6-5	TRBJ1-3	-	CASKHGNTIYF	TGTGCCAGCAAGCACGGAAACACCATATATTTT
TRBD1	TRBV25-1	TRBJ2-5	-	CASSRTRTGGVLGETQYF	TGTGCCAGCAGTCGGACACGGACAGGGGGCGTTTTGGGAGAGACCCAGTACTTC
TRBD1	TRBV10-3	TRBJ2-5	-	CAISDEGGGQETQYF	TGTGCCATCAGTGACGAAGGGGGCGGACAAGAGACCCAGTACTTC
-	TRBV5-6	TRBJ2-7	-	CASSLGRSYEQYF	TGTGCCAGCAGCTTGGGGAGATCCTACGAGCAGTACTTC
-	TRBV6-5	TRBJ1-2	many	CASTETPTRVYGYTF	TGTGCCAGCACCGAGACCCCTACTCGGGTCTATGGCTACACCTTC
-	TRBV3-1/TRBV3-2	TRBJ2-3	-	CASSQDWAADTQYF	TGTGCCAGCAGCCAAGATTGGGCAGCAGATACGCAGTATTTT
-	TRBV13	TRBJ1-1	-	CASSLAGGRTEAFF	TGTGCCAGCAGCTTAGCCGGGGGGAGGACTGAAGCTTTCTTT
TRBD1	TRBV27	TRBJ2-5	-	CASSNWDRVETQYF	TGTGCCAGCAGTAACTGGGACAGGGTGGAGACCCAGTACTTC
TRBD2	TRBV7-3	TRBJ2-2	-	CASSESSGEWTGELFF	TGTGCCAGCAGCGAAAGCAGCGGGGAGTGGACCGGGGAGCTGTTTTTT
-	TRBV9	TRBJ2-3	once	CASSAQSEVRTDTQYF	TGTGCCAGCAGCGCCCAATCGGAGGTTCGCACAGATACGCAGTATTTT
TRBD1	TRBV2	TRBJ1-1	-	CASSESGTEYTEAFF	TGTGCCAGCAGTGAATCCGGGACAGAGTACACTGAAGCTTTCTTT
TRBD1	TRBV6-5	TRBJ1-2	once	CASSSTTGRLYGYTF	TGTGCCAGCAGTTCTACGACAGGGCGCCTCTATGGCTACACCTTC
-	TRBV7-9	TRBJ1-1	-	CASTRGGGEAFF	TGTGCCAGCACCCGGGGGGGAGGTGAAGCTTTCTTT